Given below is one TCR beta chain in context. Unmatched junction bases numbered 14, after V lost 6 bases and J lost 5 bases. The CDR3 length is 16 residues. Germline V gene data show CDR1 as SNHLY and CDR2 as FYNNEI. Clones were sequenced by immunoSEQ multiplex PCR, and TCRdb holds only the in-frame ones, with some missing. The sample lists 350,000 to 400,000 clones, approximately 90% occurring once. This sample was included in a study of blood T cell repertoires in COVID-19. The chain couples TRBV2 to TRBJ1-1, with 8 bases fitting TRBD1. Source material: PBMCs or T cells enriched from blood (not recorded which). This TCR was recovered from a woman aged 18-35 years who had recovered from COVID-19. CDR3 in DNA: TGTGCCAGCAGGGTTGACAGGGGTGGGGCGGGGACTGAAGCTTTCTTT. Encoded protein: CASRVDRGGAGTEAFF.